Listed below are T cell receptor beta chains from one sample, sequenced in a study of blood T cells in healthy people across ages. One entry per CDR3 protein results from TCRdb running MiXCR on the 5' RACE reads. The sample holds 2 million or so distinct CDR3 sequences, around half seen once. Sequences were obtained from blood. Every receptor here comes from a woman aged 40 to 50 in good health. Both conserved end residues are part of each CDR3. Fields, in order: clone size, CDR3 length, D gene, J gene, V gene, CDR3 protein, CDR3 DNA. D genes are given only for firm matches. Only some rows state a clone size, as once, few, many or a class for expanded clones.

few | 15 | TRBD1 | TRBJ1-2 | TRBV4-3 | CASSQVGGQAYGYTF | TGCGCCAGCAGCCAAGTTGGGGGACAGGCATATGGCTACACCTTC
. | 14 | . | TRBJ2-5 | TRBV7-2 | CASSFGARRETQYF | TGTGCCAGCAGCTTTGGGGCCAGGAGGGAGACCCAGTACTTC
. | 15 | . | TRBJ2-3 | TRBV6-1 | CASSAGPVPPDTQYF | TGTGCCAGCAGTGCGGGACCGGTCCCCCCAGATACGCAGTATTTT
. | 13 | . | TRBJ2-7 | TRBV29-1 | CSGNTGFGDEQYF | TGCAGCGGAAACACAGGGTTCGGGGACGAGCAGTACTTC
. | 15 | . | TRBJ2-3 | TRBV18 | CARSPDRDLTDTQYF | TGTGCCAGATCACCCGACAGAGATCTCACAGATACGCAGTATTTT
few | 15 | TRBD2 | TRBJ2-1 | TRBV27 | CASTGLAGVRGEQFF | TGTGCCAGCACGGGACTAGCGGGGGTAAGGGGTGAGCAGTTCTTC
many | 14 | . | TRBJ1-2 | TRBV12-3/TRBV12-4 | CASSFSGFVGGYTF | TGTGCCAGCAGTTTTAGCGGCTTTGTAGGCGGCTACACCTTC
few | 13 | TRBD1 | TRBJ2-1 | TRBV7-2 | CASRPGTGNEQFF | TGTGCCAGCCGACCAGGGACAGGGAATGAGCAGTTCTTC
. | 15 | TRBD1 | TRBJ2-3 | TRBV12-3/TRBV12-4 | CASSAKGAGTDTQYF | TGTGCCAGCAGTGCGAAGGGGGCCGGCACAGATACGCAGTATTTT
. | 17 | TRBD1 | TRBJ2-6 | TRBV6-6 | CASSYPGTATGANVLTF | TGTGCCAGCAGTTACCCCGGGACAGCCACTGGGGCCAACGTCCTGACTTTC
. | 16 | TRBD2 | TRBJ2-1 | TRBV14 | CASSPGTSGGQMRQFF | TGTGCCAGCAGCCCGGGGACTAGCGGGGGGCAAATGAGGCAGTTCTTC
few | 16 | TRBD2 | TRBJ2-6 | TRBV4-2 | CASSQGGWLWANVLTF | TGTGCCAGCAGCCAGGGGGGGTGGCTCTGGGCCAACGTCCTGACTTTC
. | 16 | . | TRBJ2-1 | TRBV11-2 | CAGSTYRGGSYNEQFF | TGTGCCGGCAGCACCTATAGGGGAGGTTCCTACAATGAGCAGTTCTTC
. | 17 | TRBD2 | TRBJ2-5 | TRBV11-2 | CASSYAGLAGPQETQYF | TGTGCCAGCAGTTACGCGGGGCTAGCGGGCCCCCAAGAGACCCAGTACTTC
once | 14 | . | TRBJ1-2 | TRBV12-3/TRBV12-4 | CASSQITRAAGYTF | TGTGCCAGCAGCCAGATCACCCGAGCGGCCGGCTACACCTTC
. | 18 | . | TRBJ2-5 | TRBV4-3 | CASSQGPSGTGGQETQYF | TGCGCCAGCAGCCAGGGGCCCTCCGGGACTGGGGGTCAAGAGACCCAGTACTTC
few | 13 | . | TRBJ2-1 | TRBV7-2 | CASSFSGINEQFF | TGTGCCAGCAGCTTTAGTGGGATCAATGAGCAGTTCTTC
. | 17 | TRBD1 | TRBJ1-1 | TRBV7-9 | CASRAGTRDRKNTEAFF | TGTGCCAGCAGGGCAGGGACGAGGGACAGAAAGAACACTGAAGCTTTCTTT
. | 15 | TRBD1 | TRBJ2-7 | TRBV6-2/TRBV6-3 | CASSYDRGLSYEQYF | TGTGCCAGTAGTTACGACAGGGGGCTTTCCTACGAGCAGTACTTC
. | 15 | . | TRBJ1-2 | TRBV3-1 | CASSRGGGPTKGYTF | TGTGCCAGCAGCCGTGGAGGAGGGCCGACTAAGGGCTACACCTTC
few | 15 | . | TRBJ1-2 | TRBV4-2 | CASSPTPGEGYGYTF | TGTGCCAGCAGCCCAACACCTGGGGAGGGATATGGCTACACCTTC
few | 16 | . | TRBJ2-5 | TRBV7-8 | CASSQSETDNQVVWYF | TGTGCCAGCAGCCAGAGCGAGACAGACAACCAAGTTGTGTGGTACTTC
few | 14 | . | TRBJ1-5 | TRBV20-1 | CSASGQLGNQPQHF | TGCAGTGCTAGTGGACAGTTGGGCAATCAGCCCCAGCATTTT
. | 16 | TRBD1 | TRBJ2-1 | TRBV9 | CASSVFGTGIYNEQFF | TGTGCCAGCAGCGTATTCGGGACAGGGATTTACAATGAGCAGTTCTTC
few | 14 | TRBD1 | TRBJ1-2 | TRBV3-1 | CASSQGGDRDGYTF | TGTGCCAGCAGCCAAGGAGGGGACAGGGACGGCTACACCTTC
few | 16 | TRBD2 | TRBJ2-1 | TRBV20-1 | CSAPPASGGVYNEQFF | TGCAGTGCTCCGCCCGCTAGCGGGGGGGTATACAATGAGCAGTTCTTC
. | 11 | . | TRBJ1-5 | TRBV29-1 | CSVAPNQPQHF | TGCAGCGTTGCCCCGAATCAGCCCCAGCATTTT